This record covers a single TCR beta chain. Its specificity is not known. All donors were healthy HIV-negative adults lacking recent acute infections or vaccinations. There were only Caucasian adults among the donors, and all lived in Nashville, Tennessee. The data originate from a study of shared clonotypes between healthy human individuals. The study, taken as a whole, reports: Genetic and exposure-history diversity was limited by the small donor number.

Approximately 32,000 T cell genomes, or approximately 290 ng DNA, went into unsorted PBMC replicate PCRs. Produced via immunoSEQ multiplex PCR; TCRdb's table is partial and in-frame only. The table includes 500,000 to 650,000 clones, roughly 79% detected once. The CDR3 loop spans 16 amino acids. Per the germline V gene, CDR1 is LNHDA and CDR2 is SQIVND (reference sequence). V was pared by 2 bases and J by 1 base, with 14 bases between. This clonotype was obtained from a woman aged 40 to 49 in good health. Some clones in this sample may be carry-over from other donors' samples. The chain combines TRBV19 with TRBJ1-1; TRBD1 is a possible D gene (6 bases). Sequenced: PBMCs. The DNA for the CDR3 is TGTGCCAGTAGTATAATAAGGGGGGGATCGAACACTGAAGCTTTCTTT. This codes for CASSIIRGGSNTEAFF.